This T cell receptor beta chain was recorded in a study of OX40 agonist ivuxolimab in advanced cancers. Study-wide context: Ivuxolimab, an antibody that agonizes OX40 (CD134), was administered to the patients. Among those enrolled, mean age was 60 years (range about 23 to 90) and approximately 80% were male. Three dose-escalation patients had partial responses: one with hepatocellular carcinoma and two with cutaneous melanoma.

No patient had autoimmune disease or received systemic immunosuppression. This CDR3 has 15 residues. Trimming removed 3 bases from V and 3 bases from J; junction bases left unmatched: 4. Germline V gives CDR1 SGHRS, CDR2 YFSETQ. The method was immunoSEQ multiplex PCR; TCRdb's version includes in-frame clones alone and lacks a portion of them. The sample includes about 36,000 clones, 88% of them seen just once. This material consisted of CD4+ or CD8+ T cells sorted from blood, taken in a trial of the OX40 agonist ivuxolimab. The TCR comes from an adult with an advanced solid tumor such as melanoma, head and neck, liver or kidney cancer. V is TRBV5-1 and J is TRBJ1-4; 8 nucleotides agree with TRBD1. In nucleotides, the CDR3 is TGCGCCAGCAGCTACTCGACAGGGGCTAATGAAAAACTGTTTTTT. Its translation is CASSYSTGANEKLFF.